This entry features one T cell receptor beta chain sequence. The data were produced by immunoSEQ multiplex PCR, yet TCRdb's version contains in-frame clones alone and is incomplete. The sample holds fewer than 150,000 clones, around 87% seen once. V lost 0 bases to trimming and J lost 7 bases, with 11 bases between them. This CDR3 is 14 amino acids long. Looked up from germline, CDR1 is SGHRS and CDR2 is YFSETQ. This specimen belongs to a study of cytomegalovirus exposure and HLA in healthy donors. Sequencing used PBMCs. This clonotype was obtained from a man younger than 35 in good health and CMV-seropositive. The chain employs TRBV5-1 and TRBJ2-1; D might be TRBD1 (7 bases). CDR3 in DNA: TGCGCCAGCAGCTTGGTAGCAGGGGGGAATGAGCAGTTCTTC. Protein product: CASSLVAGGNEQFF. Together with reference TRBV5-1 and TRBJ2-1, the CDR3 gives the full variable domain: KAGVTQTPRYLIKTRGQQVTLSCSPISGHRSVSWYQQTPGQGLQFLFEYFSETQRNKGNFPGRFSGRQFSNSRSEMNVSTLELGDSALYLCASSLVAGGNEQFFGPGTRLTVL.